This T cell receptor (beta chain) was profiled in a study of shared clonotypes between healthy human individuals. Study details: Three CD4 naive, three CD4 memory, two CD8 naive and one CD8 memory plate were used per donor.

In germline, CDR1 is LNHDA, CDR2 SQIVND (reference sequence). CDR3 length: 16 residues. V lost 5 bases, J lost 6 bases, and 13 bases stayed unmatched. Of note for this clone: The antigen is unknown.

General study points: All-four-donor shared clonotypes had higher generation probabilities than non-shared clonotypes did.

Using immunoSEQ multiplex PCR, the repertoire was profiled, and TCRdb retains in-frame clones only, with some absent. The table includes some 300,000 clones, roughly 70% detected once. The receptor's source is a young man in good health. V is TRBV19 and J is TRBJ2-3, with 8 bases matching TRBD1. The sample consisted of memory CD4+ T cells sorted from blood. As for subset: CD45RA-negative fraction. CDR3 in amino acids: CASSRNAGGGLDTQYF. CDR3 DNA: TGTGCCAGTAGTCGTAACGCAGGGGGCGGGTTGGATACGCAGTATTTT.